This T cell receptor beta chain was recorded in a study of blood T cell repertoires in COVID-19. At the level of the study: From the United States, Italy and Spain came samples of acute and convalescent COVID-19. T cells, B-cell-depleted T cells, or PBMCs provided the cDNA or gDNA that served as material.

CDR3 length: 15 residues. Germline lookup yields CDR1 SGHTA and CDR2 FQGNSA. The V and J ends lost 0 bases and 8 bases, in that order; junction bases with no gene match: 2. How the authors handled the data: Using reference gene primer amplification, nucleated cell counts were estimated. This table comes from immunoSEQ multiplex PCR, and its TCRdb copy is limited to in-frame clones, with some not included. V and J calls and clone size follow that table, whereas D and trimming were derived from the DNA. This table has over 250,000 clones, about nine tenths appearing once. The chain carries TRBV7-2 and TRBJ1-4, with 11 bases aligning to TRBD1. Material for sequencing was peripheral blood. This sequence originates from a middle-aged woman who had recovered from COVID-19. CDR3 sequence: CASSLAGTGGEKLFF. CDR3 DNA sequence: TGTGCCAGCAGCTTAGCGGGGACAGGGGGGGAAAAACTGTTTTTT.